The 22 T cell receptor beta chains below come from one sample, sequenced in a study of beta chain features in type 1 diabetes. Their recognized antigens are unknown. The study, taken as a whole, reports: Shortening of TCRB CDR3s, moderate but significant, appeared in all four CD4+ subsets of Type 1 diabetes patients.

The investigators reverse transcribed all of the isolated RNA, so they sequenced expressed TCRB transcripts. Sequencing was performed with immunoSEQ multiplex PCR; in TCRdb, only in-frame clones are kept and a portion is missing. The sample includes some 660,000 clones, over 12% of them seen just once. The sample comprised naive CD4+ T cells from blood. The receptors derive from a man aged 18 to 35 with type 1 diabetes.

As to this clone: This sample includes further DNA sequences coding for the same CDR3. This sequence joins TRBV7-2 and TRBJ2-3; D not certain. V lost 1 base to trimming and J lost 6 bases, with 8 bases between them. There are 13 residues in the CDR3. Germline CDR1 is SGHTA and CDR2 is FQGNSA. Here the CDR3 DNA reads TGTGCCAGCAGCTTAGATAGGGCGGATACGCAGTATTTT. The encoded protein is CASSLDRADTQYF.

This clone turned up a few times. The chain carries TRBV27 and TRBJ2-1, with D tentatively TRBD1 (6 bases). Germline lookup yields CDR1 MNHEY and CDR2 SMNVEV (reference sequence). V was pared by 6 bases and J by 0 bases, with 24 bases between. The CDR3 contains 19 residues. The CDR3 protein is CASSYFSTGTQSSYNEQFF. For the CDR3, the DNA is TGTGCCAGCAGCTACTTCTCAACCGGGACACAGAGCTCCTACAATGAGCAGTTCTTC.

This clone was observed a few times. Different DNA sequences within this sample yield the same CDR3. The chain recombines TRBV9 with TRBJ2-3; TRBD1 might be the D (5 bases). Trimming shortened V by 3 bases and J by 0 bases, and 5 bases separated the two germline ends. The CDR3 has 13 residues. From germline, CDR1 is SGDLS and CDR2 YYNGEE. This CDR3 is CASSEGSTDTQYF. CDR3 DNA: TGTGCCAGCAGCGAGGGGAGCACAGATACGCAGTATTTT.

In this sample, this clone turned up a few times. The CDR3 region has the DNA TGTGCCAGCAGGTTCACGAGACAGACTAACTATGGCTACACCTTC. Its translation: CASRFTRQTNYGYTF. The V and J genes are TRBV27 and TRBJ1-2; D may be TRBD1 (5 bases). CDR3 length: 15 amino acids. Trimming removed 6 bases from V and 0 bases from J, with 14 bases in between. Germline V gene sequence: CDR1 MNHEY, CDR2 SMNVEV (reference sequence).

In its sample, this clone was seen a few times. In the same sample, other DNA sequences code for this CDR3. The chain recombines TRBV7-2 with TRBJ1-1, with 7 bases aligning to TRBD1. Germline V gene data show CDR1 as SGHTA and CDR2 as FQGNSA. This CDR3 region has 14 residues. Trimming took 5 bases from V and 1 from J; bases not matched to a gene: 4. CDR3 residues: CASSPGTANTEAFF. In DNA, the CDR3 is TGTGCCAGCAGCCCAGGGACAGCGAACACTGAAGCTTTCTTT.

In this sample, this clone turned up a few times. This chain joins TRBV10-3 and TRBJ2-3, with D maybe TRBD2 (6 bases). The CDR3 is 14 residues long. With 8 bases removed from V and 1 base from J, the gap between germline ends came to 13 bases. CDR1 is ENHRY and CDR2 is SYGVKD in the germline V gene. The CDR3 loop reads CAIGRREGTDTQYF. CDR3 bases: TGTGCCATCGGAAGGAGGGAGGGCACAGATACGCAGTATTTT.

This clone has more than one count but fewer than ten. This chain uses TRBV14 with TRBJ2-3, with 9 bases fitting TRBD1. Germline V gene data show CDR1 as SGHDN and CDR2 as FVKESK. The trim removed 1 base at V and 3 bases at J, leaving 2 bases unmatched. The CDR3 contains 15 residues. CDR3 loop: CASSQVGQGTDTQYF. The CDR3 bases are TGTGCCAGCAGCCAAGTGGGACAGGGTACAGATACGCAGTATTTT.

This clone was seen more than once but under ten times. This chain connects TRBV7-2 to TRBJ2-7; no definite D call. The germline V gene has CDR1 SGHTA and CDR2 FQGNSA. Trimming left V 3 bases short and J 2 bases short, with 11 bases between. CDR3 length: 14 amino acids. CDR3 nucleotide sequence: TGTGCCAGCAGCTTGGACGCACGCCCCTACGAGCAGTACTTC. Translated: CASSLDARPYEQYF.

The chain is built from TRBV2 and TRBJ1-5; D unresolved. V shed 6 bases and J shed 1 base, with 10 bases lying between them. CDR3 length: 14 residues. From germline, CDR1 is SNHLY and CDR2 FYNNEI. The CDR3 bases are TGTGCCAGCAGCGGACTACAGAGCAATCAGCCCCAGCATTTT. As protein: CASSGLQSNQPQHF.

There are a few counts of this clone. The rearrangement joins TRBV13 to TRBJ2-7; the match to TRBD1 covers 8 bases. Germline V gene sequence: CDR1 PRHDT, CDR2 FYEKMQ (reference sequence). The CDR3 is 15 residues long. Trimming removed 0 bases from V and 3 bases from J; junction bases left unmatched: 4. CDR3 DNA: TGTGCCAGCAGCTTAGGAATGGGACAGGACTACGAGCAGTACTTC. Encoded protein: CASSLGMGQDYEQYF.

V gene TRBV29-1 combines with J gene TRBJ2-7; unclear D gene. CDR3 length equals 13 residues. Germline CDR1 is SQVTM and CDR2 is ANQGSEA. Trimming removed 4 bases at V and 7 bases at J, with 17 bases between. In DNA form, the CDR3 reads TGCAGCGTTGTAAGGTTGGTCAATGGGGAGCAGTACTTC. Encoded protein: CSVVRLVNGEQYF.

This clone was found a few times. The rearrangement uses TRBV27 and TRBJ2-2; D is unclear. The V gene lost 0 bases and the J gene lost 1 base, with 3 bases spanning the gap. Germline CDR1 is MNHEY and CDR2 is SMNVEV (reference sequence). The CDR3 has 14 amino acids. In DNA form, the CDR3 reads TGTGCCAGCAGTTTATCAGTGAACACCGGGGAGCTGTTTTTT. It encodes CASSLSVNTGELFF.

This clone was seen more than once but under ten times. The rearrangement joins TRBV4-2 to TRBJ2-7; D might be TRBD1 (6 bases). Germline assignment: CDR1 LGHNA and CDR2 YNFKEQ. The CDR3 has 15 residues. V shed 4 bases and J shed 2 bases, with 15 bases lying between them. The CDR3 sequence is CASSPSFDRPYEQYF. The CDR3, as DNA: TGTGCCAGCAGCCCGTCCTTCGACAGGCCCTACGAGCAGTACTTC.

The gene calls are TRBV9 and TRBJ2-3; TRBD2 agrees at 7 bases. The ends lost 0 bases at V and 4 bases at J; junction bases unmatched: 8. This CDR3 is 16 amino acids long. Germline V CDR1 and CDR2: SGDLS, YYNGEE. The CDR3 spells CASSVAGGRAADTQYF. DNA of the CDR3: TGTGCCAGCAGCGTAGCCGGAGGGAGGGCCGCAGATACGCAGTATTTT.

This clone occurred once. The chain uses TRBV6-5 and TRBJ1-2; the match to TRBD1 covers 10 bases. The trim removed 2 bases at V and 6 bases at J, leaving 6 bases unmatched. The CDR3 is made up of 15 amino acids. Germline V gene lookup returns CDR1 MNHEY and CDR2 SVGAGI. The CDR3 DNA follows: TGTGCCAGCAGTTACAGGACAGGGGGTCGGAATGGCTACACCTTC. Its translation is CASSYRTGGRNGYTF.

This clone turned up a few times. V and J are TRBV11-2 and TRBJ2-3; D ambiguous. The CDR3 is 13 amino acids. V dropped 4 bases and J dropped 0 bases, with 5 bases sitting between them. Germline V CDR1 and CDR2: SGHAT, FQNNGV. The CDR3 DNA is TGTGCCAGCAGCTCCGACAGCACAGATACGCAGTATTTT. Its protein product is CASSSDSTDTQYF.

V and J are TRBV30 and TRBJ2-1; the D gene is possibly TRBD2 (6 bases). V was shortened by 0 bases and J by 7 bases, with 19 bases between the two germline ends. Germline loops: CDR1 GTSNPN, CDR2 SVGIG (reference sequence). This CDR3 is 16 amino acids long. The CDR3 loop reads CAWSVNRLRDGNEQFF. CDR3 bases: TGTGCCTGGAGTGTTAACCGGTTGCGGGACGGGAATGAGCAGTTCTTC.

The V and J genes are TRBV27 and TRBJ1-2; 9 nucleotides align to TRBD1. The CDR3 sequence is 12 residues long. From germline, CDR1 is MNHEY and CDR2 SMNVEV (reference sequence). J lost 7 bases, V lost 8 bases, and 5 bases had no gene match. The CDR3 region has the DNA TGTGCCAGCGGGGGACAGGGAGGTGGCTACACCTTC. It specifies CASGGQGGGYTF.

This clone came up a few times. The V and J genes are TRBV5-1 and TRBJ2-2; no clear D. Germline CDR1 reads SGHRS; CDR2 reads YFSETQ. The V and J ends lost 0 bases and 3 bases respectively, with 6 bases between them. This CDR3 has 14 amino acids. The CDR3 DNA follows: TGCGCCAGCAGCTTGGAAGACCACACCGGGGAGCTGTTTTTT. Residues: CASSLEDHTGELFF.

This chain links TRBV2 with TRBJ1-5; tentatively, D is TRBD1 (6 bases). The CDR3 has 14 residues. V was cut by 5 bases and J by 3 bases, with 11 bases left in between. CDR1 is SNHLY, CDR2 FYNNEI, per germline. This CDR3 is CASSTGQINQPQHF. The CDR3 DNA reads as TGTGCCAGCAGTACCGGACAGATCAATCAGCCCCAGCATTTT.

Only a few counts were recorded for this clone. The gene calls are TRBV7-2 and TRBJ1-4, with a possible D match to TRBD1 (5 bases). The CDR3 extends over 15 amino acids. Germline CDR1 reads SGHTA; CDR2 reads FQGNSA. Deletions cut 5 bases from V and 3 bases from J, with 13 bases between. CDR3 sequence: CASSLNRGSNEKLFF. The CDR3 DNA follows: TGTGCCAGCAGCCTCAATCGGGGGTCTAATGAAAAACTGTTTTTT.

This clone was seen a handful of times. This rearrangement joins TRBV19 to TRBJ2-1; TRBD2 matches at 13 bases. This CDR3 is built from 16 residues. Trimming at V came to 3 bases and at J to 7 bases, leaving 6 bases not matched to a gene. Germline V gene data show CDR1 as LNHDA and CDR2 as SQIVND (reference sequence). The CDR3 loop is CASSMLRTSGSNEQFF. The CDR3 DNA reads as TGTGCCAGTAGTATGTTAAGGACTAGCGGGAGTAATGAGCAGTTCTTC.